The sequence of this T cell receptor beta chain was determined in a study of shared clonotypes between healthy human individuals. V lost 4 bases and J lost 4, with 18 bases in between. Germline CDR1 SGHNT, CDR2 YYREEE (reference sequence). This CDR3 contains 16 residues. Several immunoSEQ plates held equal portions of the genomic DNA taken from each subset. The table came from immunoSEQ multiplex PCR; TCRdb's copy has only in-frame clones and leaves some out. The profile covers some 900,000 clones, with less than 85% appearing a single time and about 1.5% taken by the ten largest. From CD4+ cells came CD45RA+ naive and CD45RA-negative memory subsets.

Sequenced input: memory CD4+ T cells sorted from blood. Subset given: CD45RA-negative fraction. V and J are TRBV5-4 and TRBJ2-1; a possible D gene is TRBD2 (6 bases). The source is a man between 18 and 29 years old in good health. The CDR3 DNA is TGTGCCAGCAGCCCCGCCGCAGCGGGTGTATACAATGAGCAGTTCTTC. It yields the protein CASSPAAAGVYNEQFF.